The TCR beta chain under discussion was sequenced for a study of blood T cell repertoires in COVID-19. About the study: The study drew acute and convalescent COVID-19 samples from the United States, Italy and Spain.

CDR3 length: 14 amino acids. V lost 7 bases and J lost 5, with 15 bases in between. Germline values: CDR1 MNHEY, CDR2 SVGAGI. Here immunoSEQ multiplex PCR was the method, and the copy in TCRdb shows in-frame clones only, minus some. Of over 250,000 clones in the sample, roughly nine tenths were seen once. All enrollees were roughly 18 to 100 years old and from fewer than 30 US areas. Each recovered donor of Cohort 3 presented with two negative PCRs, clearance, or symptom resolution. This chain joins TRBV6-5 and TRBJ1-5; D is perhaps TRBD1 (6 bases). The sequence was obtained from a young woman who had recovered from COVID-19. Specimen: PBMCs or T cells enriched from blood (not recorded which). The CDR3 region has the DNA TGTGCCAGCACTGGACAGTTCTTATATCAGCCCCAGCATTTT. Its protein is CASTGQFLYQPQHF.